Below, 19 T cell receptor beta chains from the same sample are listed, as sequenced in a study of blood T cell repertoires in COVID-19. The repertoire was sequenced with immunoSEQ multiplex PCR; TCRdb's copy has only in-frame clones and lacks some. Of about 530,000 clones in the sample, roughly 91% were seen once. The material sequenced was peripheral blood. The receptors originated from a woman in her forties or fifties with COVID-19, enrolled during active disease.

In DNA, the CDR3 is TGTGCCAGCAGCCCGGGGTTGGGGACAGAGCAGTACTTC. Translated, it gives CASSPGLGTEQYF. V usage is TRBV11-2 and J usage is TRBJ2-7; TRBD1 might be the D (6 bases). Per germline, CDR1 SGHAT and CDR2 FQNNGV. The CDR3 runs 13 residues. Trimming left V 5 bases short and J 7 bases short, with 15 bases between.

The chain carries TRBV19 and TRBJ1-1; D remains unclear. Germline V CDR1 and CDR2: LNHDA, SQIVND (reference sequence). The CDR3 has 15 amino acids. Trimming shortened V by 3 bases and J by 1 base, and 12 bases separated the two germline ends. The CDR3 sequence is CASSIGGRSNTEAFF. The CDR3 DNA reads TGTGCCAGTAGTATCGGCGGGCGGTCGAACACTGAAGCTTTCTTT.

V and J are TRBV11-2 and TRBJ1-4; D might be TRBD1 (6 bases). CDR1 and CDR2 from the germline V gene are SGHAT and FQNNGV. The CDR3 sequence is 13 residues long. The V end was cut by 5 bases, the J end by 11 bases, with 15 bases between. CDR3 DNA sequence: TGTGCCAGCAGCGGACCAGGGGCGGGTAAACTGTTTTTT. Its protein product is CASSGPGAGKLFF. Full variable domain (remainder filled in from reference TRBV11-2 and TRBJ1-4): EAGVAQSPRYKIIEKRQSVAFWCNPISGHATLYWYQQILGQGPKLLIQFQNNGVVDDSQLPKDRFSAERLKGVDSTLKIQPAKLEDSAVYLCASSGPGAGKLFFGSGTQLSVL.

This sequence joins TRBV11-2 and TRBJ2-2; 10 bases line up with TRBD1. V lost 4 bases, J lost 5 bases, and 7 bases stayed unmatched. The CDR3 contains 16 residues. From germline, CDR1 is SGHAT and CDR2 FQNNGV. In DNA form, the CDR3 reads TGTGCCAGCAGCTCGGTGGGACAGGGGAGGACCGGGGAGCTGTTTTTT. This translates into CASSSVGQGRTGELFF.

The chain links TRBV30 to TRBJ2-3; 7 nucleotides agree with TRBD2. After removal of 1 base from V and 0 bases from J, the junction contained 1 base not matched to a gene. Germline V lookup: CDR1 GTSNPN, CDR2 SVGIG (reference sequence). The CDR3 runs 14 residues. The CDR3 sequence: CAWSELASTDTQYF. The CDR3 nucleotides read TGTGCCTGGAGTGAACTAGCGAGCACAGATACGCAGTATTTT.

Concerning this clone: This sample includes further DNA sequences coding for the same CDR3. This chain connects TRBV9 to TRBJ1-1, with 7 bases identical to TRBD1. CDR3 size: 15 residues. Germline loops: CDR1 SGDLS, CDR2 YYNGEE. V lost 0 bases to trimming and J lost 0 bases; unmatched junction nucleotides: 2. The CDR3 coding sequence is TGTGCCAGCAGCGTAGGGACAGGTTTGAACACTGAAGCTTTCTTT. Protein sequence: CASSVGTGLNTEAFF. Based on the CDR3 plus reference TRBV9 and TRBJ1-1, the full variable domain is DSGVTQTPKHLITATGQRVTLRCSPRSGDLSVYWYQQSLDQGLQFLIQYYNGEERAKGNILERFSAQQFPDLHSELNLSSLELGDSALYFCASSVGTGLNTEAFFGQGTRLTVV.

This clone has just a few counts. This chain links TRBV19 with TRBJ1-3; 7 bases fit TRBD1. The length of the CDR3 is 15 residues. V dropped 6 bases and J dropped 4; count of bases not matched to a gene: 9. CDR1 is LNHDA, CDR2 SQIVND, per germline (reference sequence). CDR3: CASSNDREWGNTIYF. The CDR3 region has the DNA TGTGCCAGTAGCAACGACAGGGAGTGGGGAAACACCATATATTTT.

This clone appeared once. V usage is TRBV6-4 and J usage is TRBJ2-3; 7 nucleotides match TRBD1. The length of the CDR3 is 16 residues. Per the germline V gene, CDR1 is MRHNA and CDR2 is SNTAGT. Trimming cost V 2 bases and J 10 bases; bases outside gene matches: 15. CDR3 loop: CASSDPVGQPSVAQYF. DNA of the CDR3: TGTGCCAGCAGTGACCCAGTGGGACAGCCCTCGGTGGCGCAGTATTTT.

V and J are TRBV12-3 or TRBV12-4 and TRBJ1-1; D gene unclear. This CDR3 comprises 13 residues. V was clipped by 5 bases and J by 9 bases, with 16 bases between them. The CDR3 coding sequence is TGTGCCAGCAGTCCCCACGCGGATTTGAAAGCTTTCTTT. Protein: CASSPHADLKAFF.

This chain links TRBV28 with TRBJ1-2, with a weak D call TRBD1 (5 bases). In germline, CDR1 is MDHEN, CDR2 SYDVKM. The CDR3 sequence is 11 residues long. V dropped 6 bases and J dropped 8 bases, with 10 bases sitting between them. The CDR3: CASSAGYGYTF. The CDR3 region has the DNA TGTGCCAGCAGCGCAGGGTACGGCTACACCTTC.

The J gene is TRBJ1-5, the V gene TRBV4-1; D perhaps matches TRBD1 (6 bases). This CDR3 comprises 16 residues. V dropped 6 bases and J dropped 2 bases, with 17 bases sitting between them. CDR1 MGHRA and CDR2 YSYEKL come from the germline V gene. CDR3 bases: TGCGCCAGCAGGAAGGGGGGGGAGGGAGGCAATCAGCCCCAGCATTTT. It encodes CASRKGGEGGNQPQHF.

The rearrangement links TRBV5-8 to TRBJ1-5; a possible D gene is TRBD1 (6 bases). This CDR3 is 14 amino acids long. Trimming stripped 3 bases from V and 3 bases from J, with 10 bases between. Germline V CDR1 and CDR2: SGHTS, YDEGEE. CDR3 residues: CASSSRDTNQPQHF. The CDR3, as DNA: TGTGCCAGCAGCTCACGGGACACCAATCAGCCCCAGCATTTT. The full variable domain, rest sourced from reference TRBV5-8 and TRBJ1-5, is EAGVTQSPTHLIKTRGQQATLRCSPISGHTSVYWYQQALGLGLQFLLWYDEGEERNRGNFPPRFSGRQFPNYSSELNVNALELEDSALYLCASSSRDTNQPQHFGDGTRLSIL.

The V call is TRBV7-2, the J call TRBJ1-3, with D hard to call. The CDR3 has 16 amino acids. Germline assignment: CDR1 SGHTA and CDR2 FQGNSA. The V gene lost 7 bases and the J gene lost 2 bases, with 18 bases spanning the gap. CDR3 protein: CASTQSGGNPGNTIYF. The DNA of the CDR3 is TGTGCCAGCACCCAAAGCGGCGGGAATCCTGGAAACACCATATATTTT. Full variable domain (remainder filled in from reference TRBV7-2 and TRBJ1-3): GAGVSQSPSNKVTEKGKDVELRCDPISGHTALYWYRQSLGQGLEFLIYFQGNSAPDKSGLPSDRFSAERTGGSVSTLTIQRTQQEDSAVYLCASTQSGGNPGNTIYFGEGSWLTVV.

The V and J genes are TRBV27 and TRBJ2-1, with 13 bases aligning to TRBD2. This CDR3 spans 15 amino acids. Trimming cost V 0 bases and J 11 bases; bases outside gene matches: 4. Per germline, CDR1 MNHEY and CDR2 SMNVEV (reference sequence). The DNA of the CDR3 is TGTGCCAGCAGTTTATCCGGACTAGCGGGGGCGCAGCAGTTCTTC. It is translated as CASSLSGLAGAQQFF.

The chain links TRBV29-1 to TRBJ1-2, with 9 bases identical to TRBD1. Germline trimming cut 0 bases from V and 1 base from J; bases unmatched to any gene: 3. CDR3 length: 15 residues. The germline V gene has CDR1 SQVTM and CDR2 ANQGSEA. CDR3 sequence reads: CSVEDMTGGNYGYTF. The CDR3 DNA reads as TGCAGCGTTGAAGATATGACAGGGGGTAACTATGGCTACACCTTC.

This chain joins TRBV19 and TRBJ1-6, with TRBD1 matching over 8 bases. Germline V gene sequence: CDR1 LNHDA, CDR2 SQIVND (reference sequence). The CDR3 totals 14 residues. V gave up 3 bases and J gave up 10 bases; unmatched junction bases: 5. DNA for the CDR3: TGTGCCAGTAGTATTCGACAGGGGTTCTCACCCCTCCACTTT. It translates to CASSIRQGFSPLHF.

The DNA of the CDR3 is TGTGCCAGCAGCCAGGCCTCGAGGAACTATGGCTACACCTTC. It codes for CASSQASRNYGYTF. The chain employs TRBV3-1 (or the pseudogene TRBV3-2) and TRBJ1-2; D is uncertain. Per the germline V gene, CDR1 is LGHDT and CDR2 is YNNKEL (reference sequence). The V end lost 3 bases, the J end lost 2 bases, and 10 bases lay between the germline ends. This CDR3 spans 14 amino acids.

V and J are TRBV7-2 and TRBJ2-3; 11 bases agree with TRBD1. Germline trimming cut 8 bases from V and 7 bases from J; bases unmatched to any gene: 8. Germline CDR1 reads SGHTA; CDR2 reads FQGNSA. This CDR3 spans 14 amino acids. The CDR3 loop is CASGRDRGGHTQYF. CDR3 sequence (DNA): TGTGCCAGCGGCCGGGACAGGGGGGGACATACGCAGTATTTT.

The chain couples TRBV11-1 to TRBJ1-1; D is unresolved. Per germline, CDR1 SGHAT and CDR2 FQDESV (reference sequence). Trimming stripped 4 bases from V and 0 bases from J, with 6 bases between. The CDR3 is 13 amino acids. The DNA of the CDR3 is TGTGCCAGCAGCTCCACAGTGAACACTGAAGCTTTCTTT. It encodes CASSSTVNTEAFF.